The 2 T cell receptor beta chains presented below share a single source sample, sequenced in a study of control samples from healthy donors and cancer patients. The method was immunoSEQ multiplex PCR; TCRdb's version includes in-frame clones alone and lacks a portion of them. The repertoire holds approximately 100,000 clones, with 80% to 90% as singletons. Material for sequencing was blood. The origin of the receptors is a man aged 30 to 45 in good health.

In regard to this clone: One junction end does not reproduce the germline sequence, and a read error may be involved. This rearrangement joins TRBV5-1 to TRBJ2-3; either TRBD1 or TRBD2 may supply D (6 bases each). The CDR3 covers 18 residues. In germline, CDR1 is SGHRS, CDR2 YFSETQ. The chain's CDR3 is CASSWGLEGGQKTGTQYF. The CDR3 coding sequence is TGCGCCAGCAGCTGGGGTCTAGAGGGGGGCCAAAAAACAGGTACGCAGTATTTT.

This sequence joins TRBV15 and TRBJ2-7; TRBD2 matches at 9 bases. CDR1 LNHNV and CDR2 YYDKDF come from the germline V gene (reference sequence). The length of the CDR3 is 13 residues. The junction had 7 bases not matched to a gene; V was cut back by 11 bases and J by 2 bases. Here the CDR3 reads CAVSSGNTYEQYF. CDR3 in DNA: TGTGCCGTCTCTAGCGGGAACACCTACGAGCAGTACTTC.